This TCR beta chain was captured by sequencing in a study of blood T cell repertoires in COVID-19 (dated by TCRdb to 2020 to 2022). Broadly, across the study: Samples covering the acute and convalescent phases of COVID-19 were provided by collaborators in the United States, Italy and Spain. The prospective study material was composed of cDNA or gDNA derived from T cells, B-cell-depleted T cells, or PBMCs. The dataset comprised deeply sampled blood TCRbeta repertoires from subjects exposed to, actively infected with, or recovered from COVID-19. The repertoires were released in a freely available public database intended as a resource for research on the immune response to SARS-CoV-2. Samples came from the ongoing ImmuneRACE study (first 160 participants) plus 1,254 subjects from 6 global collaborators. Nearly every sample came with metadata listing a de-identified subject ID, COVID-19 status, age in years and sex. HLA class I and class II types, where available, came from metadata supplied by the sample provider rather than from assay-based typing.

V ends up 1 base short and J 7 bases short, with an unmatched junction base count of 3. CDR1 and CDR2 are drawn from the germline V gene: SGHTA, FQGTGA. CDR3 length: 14 amino acids, cysteine to phenylalanine. The kept DNA is CDR3 alone, 42 bases in frame from the first base. Of note for this clone: The clone's antigen remains unknown. There are no base qualities to consult, and no much larger clone falls within one base.

TCRbeta CDR3 regions were amplified from genomic DNA using the immunoSEQ Assay, a bias-controlled multiplex PCR. Under the source paper's analysis protocol: The number of nucleated cells in each sample was estimated from the amplification of reference gene primers within the assay. To quantify the absolute abundance of each unique TCRbeta CDR3 rearrangement, sequence reads were collapsed and filtered. For each sample, productive Simpson clonality was calculated by taking the square root of Simpson's diversity index across productive rearrangements. In TCRdb, the immuneACCESS table is reduced to in-frame sequences with V and J assigned. These tables do not hold every clone; where another copy was compared, an unresolved V gene accounts for under half, and the others remain unexplained. Clone size and V and J calls were adopted from that table, with D and trimming inferred from the DNA. The sample profile shows about 240,000 clones; approximately 90% of them were found once. The ten largest account for 8.8% of the sample.

In the prospective study, participants were roughly 18 to 100 years old, resided in about two dozen geographic areas of the United States, and were enrolled through a virtual design. Cohort assignment in the prospective study relied on participant-reported clinical history from a screening survey and a study questionnaire. Recovered participants in ImmuneRACE Cohort 3 were defined as having two consecutive negative NP/OP PCR tests, clearance from a healthcare professional, or resolution of symptoms. In the prospective study, whole blood, serum and a nasopharyngeal or oropharyngeal swab were collected from each participant by mobile phlebotomists. Prospective study participants could optionally give additional blood draws and questionnaires over a roughly two-month period. Before DNA extraction, prospective study blood samples were shipped either frozen or at room temperature. Here is what the overall study found, with its caveats: How much clinical and demographic metadata was included differed by source and by participant, and the metadata was provided uncurated.

Sequencing was performed on PBMCs or T cells enriched from blood (not recorded which). The origin of this receptor is a middle-aged man who had recovered from COVID-19. Recombination joined TRBV7-3 with TRBJ1-2, and 10 junctional nucleotides match TRBD1. The CDR3 here reads CASSLIGQGGGYTF. The base sequence is TGTGCCAGCAGCTTAATTGGACAGGGGGGTGGCTACACCTTC.